Listed below are T cell receptor beta chains from one sample, sequenced in a study of blood T cell repertoires in COVID-19. Produced via immunoSEQ multiplex PCR; TCRdb's table is partial and in-frame only. The table includes about 43,000 clones, 83% detected once. Sequenced input: peripheral blood. These receptors were obtained from an elderly man in a cohort sampled during active COVID-19. The CDR3 runs from the conserved cysteine through the conserved F or W. A D gene is named only where the DNA matches it firmly. Size values are once, few and many counts, or a class for expanded clones, and some rows have none.

v_call: TRBV2
j_call: TRBJ2-1
d_call: TRBD2
clone_size: -
cdr3_aa: CASSAGLAGNEQFF
cdr3_nt: TGTGCCAGCAGTGCAGGGCTAGCGGGCAATGAGCAGTTCTTC

v_call: TRBV14
j_call: TRBJ2-3
d_call: -
clone_size: -
cdr3_aa: CASSQQSDTQYF
cdr3_nt: TGTGCCAGCAGCCAACAATCAGATACGCAGTATTTT

v_call: TRBV25-1
j_call: TRBJ2-7
d_call: TRBD2
clone_size: once
cdr3_aa: CASSDGTRGQYF
cdr3_nt: TGTGCCAGCAGTGATGGGACTAGGGGTCAGTACTTC

v_call: TRBV12-3/TRBV12-4
j_call: TRBJ2-7
d_call: -
clone_size: -
cdr3_aa: CASGNTGSYEQYF
cdr3_nt: TGTGCCAGCGGAAATACAGGGTCCTACGAGCAGTACTTC

v_call: TRBV28
j_call: TRBJ1-2
d_call: TRBD1
clone_size: -
cdr3_aa: CASRPGTVYGYTF
cdr3_nt: TGTGCCAGCAGACCCGGGACAGTCTATGGCTACACCTTC

v_call: TRBV5-1
j_call: TRBJ2-1
d_call: -
clone_size: -
cdr3_aa: CASSFTGSNEQFF
cdr3_nt: TGCGCCAGCAGCTTCACAGGCTCCAATGAGCAGTTCTTC

v_call: TRBV28
j_call: TRBJ1-1
d_call: -
clone_size: once
cdr3_aa: CASSFSPGSPENTEAFF
cdr3_nt: TGTGCCAGCAGTTTTTCTCCCGGGAGTCCCGAGAACACTGAAGCTTTCTTT

v_call: TRBV28
j_call: TRBJ2-6
d_call: -
clone_size: -
cdr3_aa: CASSRGLGGANVLTF
cdr3_nt: TGTGCCAGCAGCAGGGGTCTAGGCGGGGCCAACGTCCTGACTTTC

v_call: TRBV2
j_call: TRBJ1-1
d_call: -
clone_size: -
cdr3_aa: CASSEGGSQAFF
cdr3_nt: TGTGCCAGCAGTGAAGGCGGGTCTCAAGCTTTCTTT

v_call: TRBV18
j_call: TRBJ2-7
d_call: -
clone_size: few
cdr3_aa: CASSPPISIGGYEQYF
cdr3_nt: TGTGCCAGCTCACCACCGATATCGATAGGGGGCTACGAGCAGTACTTC

v_call: TRBV6-5
j_call: TRBJ1-1
d_call: -
clone_size: -
cdr3_aa: CASSLARGTEAFF
cdr3_nt: TGTGCCAGCAGTTTGGCCCGCGGCACTGAAGCTTTCTTT

v_call: TRBV3-1/TRBV3-2
j_call: TRBJ2-1
d_call: -
clone_size: -
cdr3_aa: CASSQGGSPFSSYNEQFF
cdr3_nt: TGTGCCAGCAGCCAAGGGGGCAGTCCCTTCTCCTCCTACAATGAGCAGTTCTTC

v_call: TRBV30
j_call: TRBJ2-5
d_call: TRBD2
clone_size: -
cdr3_aa: CAWRTSGGKETQYF
cdr3_nt: TGTGCCTGGAGGACTAGCGGGGGGAAAGAGACCCAGTACTTC

v_call: TRBV4-1
j_call: TRBJ2-7
d_call: TRBD2
clone_size: few
cdr3_aa: CASSQGQTGTSGSYEQYF
cdr3_nt: TGCGCCAGCAGCCAAGGTCAGACTGGGACTAGCGGGTCATACGAGCAGTACTTC

v_call: TRBV28
j_call: TRBJ1-5
d_call: TRBD1
clone_size: -
cdr3_aa: CASRPGTGPYSNQPQHF
cdr3_nt: TGTGCCAGCAGACCAGGGACAGGTCCGTATAGCAATCAGCCCCAGCATTTT

v_call: TRBV5-4
j_call: TRBJ1-4
d_call: -
clone_size: -
cdr3_aa: CASTRWGRPEKLFF
cdr3_nt: TGTGCCAGCACCCGGTGGGGGCGTCCTGAAAAACTGTTTTTT

v_call: TRBV19
j_call: TRBJ2-7
d_call: -
clone_size: few
cdr3_aa: CASTIGGGGSEQYF
cdr3_nt: TGTGCCAGTACTATAGGCGGCGGTGGTAGCGAGCAGTACTTC

v_call: TRBV19
j_call: TRBJ2-1
d_call: TRBD2
clone_size: -
cdr3_aa: CASSIGGLGEGYNEQFF
cdr3_nt: TGTGCCAGTAGTATAGGAGGGCTGGGGGAGGGGTACAATGAGCAGTTCTTC

v_call: TRBV24-1
j_call: TRBJ2-7
d_call: TRBD1
clone_size: -
cdr3_aa: CATSARDRVFHEQYF
cdr3_nt: TGTGCCACCAGTGCGAGGGACAGGGTGTTCCACGAGCAGTACTTC

v_call: TRBV30
j_call: TRBJ1-5
d_call: -
clone_size: once
cdr3_aa: CAWSVRGRGGNQPQHF
cdr3_nt: TGTGCCTGGAGTGTACGGGGTCGGGGGGGCAATCAGCCCCAGCATTTT

v_call: TRBV30
j_call: TRBJ2-6
d_call: -
clone_size: once
cdr3_aa: CAWSRSSGANVLTF
cdr3_nt: TGTGCCTGGAGTCGGAGCTCTGGGGCCAACGTCCTGACTTTC

v_call: TRBV7-9
j_call: TRBJ1-2
d_call: TRBD1
clone_size: -
cdr3_aa: CASSRGQDRLNYGYTF
cdr3_nt: TGTGCCAGCAGCCGCGGCCAGGACAGGCTTAACTATGGCTACACCTTC

v_call: TRBV9
j_call: TRBJ1-1
d_call: -
clone_size: -
cdr3_aa: CASSVGGVLNTEAFF
cdr3_nt: TGTGCCAGCAGCGTAGGGGGCGTCCTGAACACTGAAGCTTTCTTT

v_call: TRBV28
j_call: TRBJ2-5
d_call: TRBD2
clone_size: -
cdr3_aa: CASSLGASGGLQETQYF
cdr3_nt: TGTGCCAGCAGTTTAGGAGCTAGCGGGGGCCTTCAAGAGACCCAGTACTTC

v_call: TRBV5-1
j_call: TRBJ1-6
d_call: -
clone_size: -
cdr3_aa: CASSGGGGSSYNSPLHF
cdr3_nt: TGCGCCAGCAGCGGCGGCGGGGGAAGCTCCTATAATTCACCCCTCCACTTT

v_call: TRBV4-3
j_call: TRBJ1-2
d_call: -
clone_size: -
cdr3_aa: CASSQGSGGINYGYTF
cdr3_nt: TGCGCCAGCAGCCAAGGGTCGGGGGGAATAAACTATGGCTACACCTTC

v_call: TRBV28
j_call: TRBJ1-3
d_call: -
clone_size: -
cdr3_aa: CASRESGREGNTIYF
cdr3_nt: TGTGCCAGCAGGGAATCTGGGCGGGAAGGAAACACCATATATTTT

v_call: TRBV7-9
j_call: TRBJ1-6
d_call: -
clone_size: -
cdr3_aa: CASSLEGDISPLHF
cdr3_nt: TGTGCCAGCAGCTTAGAAGGGGACATTTCACCCCTCCACTTT

v_call: TRBV5-5
j_call: TRBJ1-5
d_call: -
clone_size: few
cdr3_aa: CASSLGSAQPQHF
cdr3_nt: TGTGCCAGCAGCTTAGGCAGCGCGCAGCCCCAGCATTTT

v_call: TRBV2
j_call: TRBJ1-1
d_call: -
clone_size: -
cdr3_aa: CASRITGAEAFF
cdr3_nt: TGTGCCAGCAGAATTACCGGGGCTGAAGCTTTCTTT

v_call: TRBV4-3
j_call: TRBJ2-1
d_call: -
clone_size: -
cdr3_aa: CASSQDFGIGMKQFF
cdr3_nt: TGCGCCAGCAGCCAAGATTTCGGGATTGGGATGAAGCAGTTCTTC

v_call: TRBV7-2
j_call: TRBJ2-1
d_call: TRBD2
clone_size: few
cdr3_aa: CASSFGLAGVNEQFF
cdr3_nt: TGTGCCAGCAGCTTCGGACTAGCGGGAGTGAATGAGCAGTTCTTC

v_call: TRBV10-3
j_call: TRBJ1-5
d_call: -
clone_size: -
cdr3_aa: CAISDRGAGQPQHF
cdr3_nt: TGTGCCATCAGTGACAGGGGCGCGGGTCAGCCCCAGCATTTT

v_call: TRBV2
j_call: TRBJ2-7
d_call: TRBD1
clone_size: once
cdr3_aa: CASSPTAGGLGEQYF
cdr3_nt: TGTGCCAGCAGTCCTACGGCAGGGGGATTGGGGGAGCAGTACTTC

v_call: TRBV30
j_call: TRBJ2-5
d_call: -
clone_size: -
cdr3_aa: CAFQFSGVTQTQYF
cdr3_nt: TGTGCCTTCCAATTCTCGGGAGTGACGCAGACCCAGTACTTC

v_call: TRBV19
j_call: TRBJ2-5
d_call: -
clone_size: few
cdr3_aa: CASRFGQYQETQYF
cdr3_nt: TGTGCCAGTCGCTTCGGACAGTACCAAGAGACCCAGTACTTC

v_call: TRBV5-1
j_call: TRBJ1-2
d_call: -
clone_size: few
cdr3_aa: CASSPGGNYGYTF
cdr3_nt: TGCGCCAGCAGCCCTGGAGGGAACTATGGCTACACCTTC

v_call: TRBV30
j_call: TRBJ2-7
d_call: -
clone_size: once
cdr3_aa: CAWSETGNYEQYF
cdr3_nt: TGTGCCTGGAGTGAAACCGGGAACTACGAGCAGTACTTC

v_call: TRBV7-8
j_call: TRBJ1-2
d_call: TRBD1
clone_size: -
cdr3_aa: CASSRTGLGYGYTF
cdr3_nt: TGTGCCAGCAGCCGGACAGGGTTGGGCTATGGCTACACCTTC

v_call: TRBV30
j_call: TRBJ2-3
d_call: -
clone_size: -
cdr3_aa: CAWSYGSRGDTQYF
cdr3_nt: TGTGCCTGGAGTTATGGCTCACGGGGAGATACGCAGTATTTT

v_call: TRBV12-2
j_call: TRBJ2-6
d_call: -
clone_size: -
cdr3_aa: CASRQQGRSYSGANVLTF
cdr3_nt: TGTGCAAGTCGCCAACAAGGGAGGTCGTACTCTGGGGCCAACGTCCTGACTTTC

v_call: TRBV19
j_call: TRBJ2-2
d_call: TRBD1
clone_size: few
cdr3_aa: CASSITGGQGVGELFF
cdr3_nt: TGTGCCAGTAGTATAACCGGAGGTCAGGGGGTAGGGGAGCTGTTTTTT

v_call: TRBV29-1
j_call: TRBJ2-7
d_call: -
clone_size: -
cdr3_aa: CSVESGGEQYF
cdr3_nt: TGCAGCGTGGAGAGTGGGGGGGAGCAGTACTTC

v_call: TRBV4-3
j_call: TRBJ1-4
d_call: -
clone_size: few
cdr3_aa: CASSQEGQGNEKLFF
cdr3_nt: TGCGCCAGCAGCCAAGAGGGGCAGGGGAATGAAAAACTGTTTTTT

v_call: TRBV5-1
j_call: TRBJ2-3
d_call: TRBD2
clone_size: -
cdr3_aa: CASSLSGLGRTDTQYF
cdr3_nt: TGCGCCAGCAGCTTGAGCGGACTAGGTCGCACAGATACGCAGTATTTT

v_call: TRBV2
j_call: TRBJ1-4
d_call: TRBD1
clone_size: -
cdr3_aa: CASSERGRGNEKLFF
cdr3_nt: TGTGCCAGCAGTGAAAGGGGGCGAGGTAATGAAAAACTGTTTTTT

v_call: TRBV28
j_call: TRBJ1-1
d_call: -
clone_size: -
cdr3_aa: CAGLSRGKLTEAFF
cdr3_nt: TGTGCCGGCCTTAGCAGGGGCAAACTCACTGAAGCTTTCTTT

v_call: TRBV5-1
j_call: TRBJ2-7
d_call: -
clone_size: -
cdr3_aa: CASSLFLIGASSYEQYF
cdr3_nt: TGCGCCAGCAGCTTGTTCCTAATTGGGGCTAGCTCCTACGAGCAGTACTTC

v_call: TRBV19
j_call: TRBJ2-2
d_call: -
clone_size: -
cdr3_aa: CASSIRGWRISNTGELFF
cdr3_nt: TGTGCCAGTAGTATTAGGGGGTGGCGGATTTCCAACACCGGGGAGCTGTTTTTT

v_call: TRBV5-1
j_call: TRBJ1-2
d_call: TRBD1
clone_size: few
cdr3_aa: CASSSTGGAESGYTF
cdr3_nt: TGCGCCAGCAGCTCCACAGGGGGCGCAGAAAGTGGCTACACCTTC